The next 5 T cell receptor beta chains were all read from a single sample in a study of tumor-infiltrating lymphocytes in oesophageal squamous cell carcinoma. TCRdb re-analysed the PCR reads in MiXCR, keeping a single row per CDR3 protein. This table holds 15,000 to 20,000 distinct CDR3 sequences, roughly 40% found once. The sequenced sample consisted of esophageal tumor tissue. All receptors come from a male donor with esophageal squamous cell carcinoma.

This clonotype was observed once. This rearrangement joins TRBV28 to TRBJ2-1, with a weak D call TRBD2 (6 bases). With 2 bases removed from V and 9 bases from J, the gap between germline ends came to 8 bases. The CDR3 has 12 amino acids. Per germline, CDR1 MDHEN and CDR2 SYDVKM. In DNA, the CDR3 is TGTGCCAGCAGTTTAACTAGCTTTGAGCAGTTCTTC. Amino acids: CASSLTSFEQFF.

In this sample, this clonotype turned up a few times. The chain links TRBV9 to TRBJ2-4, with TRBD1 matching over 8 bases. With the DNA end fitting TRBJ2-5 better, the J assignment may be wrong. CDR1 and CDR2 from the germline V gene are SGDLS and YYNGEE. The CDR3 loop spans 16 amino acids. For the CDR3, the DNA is TGTGCCAGCAGCCTCCAGACAGGGGCAACGGGAGAGACCCAGTACTTC. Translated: CASSLQTGATGETQYF.

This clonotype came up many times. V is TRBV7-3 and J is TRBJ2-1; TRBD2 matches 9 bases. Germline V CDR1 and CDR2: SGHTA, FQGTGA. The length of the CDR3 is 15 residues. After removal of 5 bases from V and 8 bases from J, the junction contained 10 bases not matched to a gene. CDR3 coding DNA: TGTGCCAGCAGCCTAAGCGGGAGGTATAAGGATGAGCAGTTCTTC. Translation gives CASSLSGRYKDEQFF.

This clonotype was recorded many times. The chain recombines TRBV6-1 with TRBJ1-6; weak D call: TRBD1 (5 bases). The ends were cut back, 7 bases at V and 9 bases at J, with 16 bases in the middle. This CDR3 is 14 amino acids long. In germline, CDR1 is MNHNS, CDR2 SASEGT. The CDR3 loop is CASTFGTQSSPLHF. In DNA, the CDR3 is TGTGCCAGCACCTTCGGGACCCAGTCTTCACCCCTCCACTTT.

This CDR3 is CASKERPHPIYEQFF. The CDR3 nucleotides read TGTGCCAGCAAGGAACGCCCTCACCCCATCTACGAGCAGTTCTTC. The J gene is TRBJ2-4, the V gene TRBV6-8; no firm D call. The J call is doubtful: the DNA matches TRBJ2-1 better. The CDR3 loop spans 15 amino acids. The germline V gene encodes CDR1 MNHGY and CDR2 SAAAGT.